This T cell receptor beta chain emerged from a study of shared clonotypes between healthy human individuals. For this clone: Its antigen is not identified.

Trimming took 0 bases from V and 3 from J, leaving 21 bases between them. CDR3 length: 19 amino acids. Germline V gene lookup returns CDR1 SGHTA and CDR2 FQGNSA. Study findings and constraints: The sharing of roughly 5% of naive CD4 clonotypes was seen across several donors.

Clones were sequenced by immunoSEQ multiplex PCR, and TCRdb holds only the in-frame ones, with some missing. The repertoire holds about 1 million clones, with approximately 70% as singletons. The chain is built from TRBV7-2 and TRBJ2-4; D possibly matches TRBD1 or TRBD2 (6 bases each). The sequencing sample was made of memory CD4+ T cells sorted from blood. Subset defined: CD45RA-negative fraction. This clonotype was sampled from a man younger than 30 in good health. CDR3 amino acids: CASSLAGSGGERIKNIQYF. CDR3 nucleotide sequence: TGTGCCAGCAGCTTAGCGGGGTCCGGGGGCGAAAGGATCAAAAACATTCAGTACTTC.